This TCR beta chain was sequenced in a study of blood T cell repertoires in COVID-19 (TCRdb year 2020). Notes on the research overall: Samples from collaborators originated in the United States, Italy and Spain and spanned both the acute and convalescent phases of COVID-19. Sample metadata almost always included a de-identified subject ID, COVID-19 status, age in years and sex. The prospective study material was composed of cDNA or gDNA derived from T cells, B-cell-depleted T cells, or PBMCs. The samples were drawn from two sources: the first 160 participants of the ongoing ImmuneRACE study, and 1,200 or so subjects contributed by 6 global collaborators. The repertoires were released in a freely available public database meant as a resource for research on the immune response to SARS-CoV-2. HLA class I and class II types, where available, came from metadata supplied by the sample provider rather than from assay-based typing. Deeply sampled blood TCRbeta repertoires from subjects exposed to, actively infected with, or recovered from COVID-19 were included in the dataset. Here is what the overall study found, with its caveats: Clinical and demographic metadata were provided uncurated, with the amount varying by source and participant.

This clone was seen a single time. What this receptor recognizes is not known. Base qualities are missing; no much larger clone stands one base away. TCRbeta CDR3 regions were amplified from genomic DNA using the immunoSEQ Assay, a bias-controlled multiplex PCR. The published analysis was carried out like this. The number of nucleated cells in each sample was estimated by amplification of reference gene primers within the assay. To quantify the absolute abundance of each unique TCRbeta CDR3 rearrangement, sequence reads were collapsed and filtered. For each sample, productive Simpson clonality was calculated by taking the square root of Simpson's diversity index across productive rearrangements. The table was pulled from immuneACCESS by TCRdb, which kept in-frame rearrangements only. Such tables lose some clones; where checked, under half of the loss comes from unresolved V genes, and the rest has no known cause. V, J and clone size are those of that table, while D and trimming were read from the DNA. This sample comprises about 44,000 clones, under 90% of them detected only once. The ten largest make up 35% to 45% of the sample.

Each collaborating institution followed its own protocols to collect whole blood in K2EDTA tubes. For TCRbeta analysis, collaborators shipped samples as frozen whole blood, isolated PBMCs, or DNA extracted from either of those sample types. The receptor was derived from a human donor in a cohort sampled during active COVID-19. Material for sequencing was peripheral blood.

The CDR3 is CASSPDRVDYGTEAFF. The bases read TGCGCCAGCAGCCCGGACAGGGTCGATTATGGCACTGAAGCTTTCTTT. This chain joins TRBV5-1 to TRBJ1-1; 8 bases in between match TRBD1. The CDR3 spans 16 residues, from the cysteine through the phenylalanine. The DNA shown is the 48-base CDR3, in frame from base 1. Trimmed from V: 4 bases; trimmed from J: 4 bases; junction bases lacking a gene match: 12. Sequences SGHRS (CDR1) and YFSETQ (CDR2) are obtained from the germline V gene.